The 27 T cell receptor beta chains in this list originate from one sample, sequenced in a study of cytomegalovirus exposure and HLA in healthy donors. Method: immunoSEQ multiplex PCR; TCRdb's copy keeps in-frame clones and lacks some. The sample records about 200,000 clones, 86% being singletons. Sequenced input: PBMCs. These receptors originate from a young woman in good health and CMV-seronegative.

The chain uses TRBV5-4 and TRBJ2-1; D not resolved. Trimming took off 4 bases at V and 6 bases at J, with 5 bases between the two ends. CDR1 and CDR2 from the germline V gene are SGHNT and YYREEE (reference sequence). The CDR3 has 11 amino acids. CDR3 sequence: CASSLSNEQFF. CDR3 DNA sequence: TGTGCCAGCAGCCTAAGCAATGAGCAGTTCTTC.

This clone was found once. This chain connects TRBV30 to TRBJ1-2, with TRBD1 matching over 7 bases. V shed 4 bases and J 4 bases; nucleotides not matched to a gene: 9. The CDR3 totals 14 residues. From germline, CDR1 is GTSNPN and CDR2 SVGIG (reference sequence). CDR3 DNA sequence: TGTGCCTGGAATATAGGGGGCCGCGGCTATGGCTACACCTTC. Translated: CAWNIGGRGYGYTF.

This clone occurred once. This chain links TRBV11-2 with TRBJ1-2; weak D call: TRBD1 (6 bases). The CDR3 has 15 amino acids. Germline lookup yields CDR1 SGHAT and CDR2 FQNNGV. With 5 bases removed from V and 2 bases from J, the gap between germline ends came to 15 bases. CDR3 region: CASSTRQDRNYGYTF. CDR3 nucleotide sequence: TGTGCCAGCAGCACCCGACAGGATCGGAACTATGGCTACACCTTC.

Written as DNA, the CDR3 is TGTGCCAGCAGCCCCCAGGGGGTGCGGGTTGTAGATACGCAGTATTTT. As protein: CASSPQGVRVVDTQYF. The chain has TRBV7-2 and TRBJ2-3; 7 nucleotides line up with TRBD1. This CDR3 is 16 amino acids long. V shed 5 bases and J 5 bases; nucleotides not matched to a gene: 13. Germline V gives CDR1 SGHTA, CDR2 FQGNSA.

This clone was counted between two and nine times. V gene TRBV5-4 combines with J gene TRBJ1-1; possible D gene TRBD1, 6 bases. The V gene's germline CDR1 is SGHNT and CDR2 YYREEE (reference sequence). V lost 2 bases to trimming and J lost 7 bases, with 15 bases between them. CDR3 length equals 14 residues. The CDR3 bases are TGTGCCAGCAGCTTACCGGGACATAGCATTGAAGCTTTCTTT. Translating it yields CASSLPGHSIEAFF.

CDR3 sequence: CASSVKKRSTLGTEAFF. The DNA for the CDR3 is TGTGCCAGCAGTGTTAAGAAAAGGTCGACACTGGGCACTGAAGCTTTCTTT. This sequence joins TRBV2 and TRBJ1-1; D not certain. Per the germline V gene, CDR1 is SNHLY and CDR2 is FYNNEI. The CDR3 totals 17 residues. The germline V and J ends were trimmed by 4 bases and 4 bases, with 22 bases remaining between them.

The gene calls are TRBV27 and TRBJ1-4; no reliable D call. This CDR3 is 15 amino acids long. Germline V CDR1 and CDR2: MNHEY, SMNVEV (reference sequence). Trimming took 5 bases from V and 0 from J, leaving 10 bases between them. The CDR3, as DNA: TGTGCCAGCAGTCAAAGACGGGCAACTAATGAAAAACTGTTTTTT. This gives the protein CASSQRRATNEKLFF.

The CDR3 sequence is CASSSDGGHQPQHF. CDR3 DNA: TGTGCCAGCAGTTCGGACGGGGGTCACCAGCCCCAGCATTTT. The chain has TRBV27 and TRBJ1-5; weak D call: TRBD1 (5 bases). V lost 4 bases, J lost 7 bases, and 14 bases lay in between. The CDR3 length is 14 residues. Germline CDR1 MNHEY, CDR2 SMNVEV (reference sequence).

This clone is labeled medium-sized. Written as DNA, the CDR3 is TGTGCCAGCAGAACCGGGAGAGGAGCTTTCTTT. Translating it yields CASRTGRGAFF. The chain combines TRBV25-1 with TRBJ1-1; D is unresolved. The CDR3 sequence is 11 residues long. Deletions cut 6 bases from V and 10 bases from J, with 12 bases between. CDR1 and CDR2 (germline): MGHDK, SYGVNS.

This clone was observed a few times. The rearrangement links TRBV7-2 to TRBJ1-5, with D possibly being TRBD1 (6 bases). CDR1 SGHTA and CDR2 FQGNSA come from the germline V gene. The CDR3 is 13 residues long. V lost 1 base, J lost 9 bases, and 10 bases lay in between. The DNA of the CDR3 is TGTGCCAGCAGCTTAGAGGGGGGGAGGCCCCAGCATTTT. This sequence encodes CASSLEGGRPQHF.

CDR3 loop: CASSADRATNEKLFF. CDR3 coding DNA: TGTGCCAGTAGTGCCGACAGGGCAACTAATGAAAAACTGTTTTTT. This chain uses TRBV19 with TRBJ1-4; 7 nucleotides match TRBD1. Unmatched junction bases numbered 3, after V lost 5 bases and J lost 0 bases. The CDR3 is made up of 15 amino acids. From germline, CDR1 is LNHDA and CDR2 SQIVND (reference sequence).

The gene calls are TRBV7-2 and TRBJ2-4; possible D gene TRBD1, 6 bases. The length of the CDR3 is 15 residues. CDR1 is SGHTA, CDR2 FQGNSA, per germline. With 0 bases removed from V and 1 base from J, the gap between germline ends came to 7 bases. Here the CDR3 DNA reads TGTGCCAGCAGCTTAGCGAGGGGGGCCAAAAACATTCAGTACTTC. Translated: CASSLARGAKNIQYF. Using reference TRBV7-2 and TRBJ2-4 for the parts outside the CDR3, the full variable domain is GAGVSQSPSNKVTEKGKDVELRCDPISGHTALYWYRQSLGQGLEFLIYFQGNSAPDKSGLPSDRFSAERTGGSVSTLTIQRTQQEDSAVYLCASSLARGAKNIQYFGAGTRLSVL.

This chain links TRBV9 with TRBJ2-2; 9 bases are a match to TRBD2. Germline CDR1 is SGDLS and CDR2 is YYNGEE. The ends lost 4 bases at V and 3 bases at J; junction bases unmatched: 4. This CDR3 has 15 amino acids. CDR3 residues: CASSMRGGHTGELFF. CDR3 in DNA: TGTGCCAGCAGCATGCGGGGGGGACACACCGGGGAGCTGTTTTTT. The full variable domain, rest sourced from reference TRBV9 and TRBJ2-2, is DSGVTQTPKHLITATGQRVTLRCSPRSGDLSVYWYQQSLDQGLQFLIQYYNGEERAKGNILERFSAQQFPDLHSELNLSSLELGDSALYFCASSMRGGHTGELFFGEGSRLTVL.

In this sample, this clone turned up once. The gene calls are TRBV11-2 and TRBJ2-1, with TRBD2 matching 10 bases. The germline gives CDR1 SGHAT, CDR2 FQNNGV. V was clipped by 3 bases and J by 4 bases; unmatched bases: 3. This CDR3 has 15 amino acids. The CDR3 DNA reads as TGTGCCAGCAGCTTCCGGACTAGCGGATACAATGAGCAGTTCTTC. Amino acid sequence: CASSFRTSGYNEQFF. The whole variable domain, filled in from reference TRBV11-2 and TRBJ2-1, reads EAGVAQSPRYKIIEKRQSVAFWCNPISGHATLYWYQQILGQGPKLLIQFQNNGVVDDSQLPKDRFSAERLKGVDSTLKIQPAKLEDSAVYLCASSFRTSGYNEQFFGPGTRLTVL.

CDR3 DNA: TGCGCCAGCAGCGCGGGACAGCATGGGCGTGAAGCTTTCTTT. It encodes CASSAGQHGREAFF. This sequence joins TRBV5-1 and TRBJ1-1, with TRBD1 matching 7 bases. The CDR3 has 14 residues. The V gene end was trimmed by 4 bases and the J gene end by 7 bases; junction bases not matched to a gene: 10. CDR1 is SGHRS, CDR2 YFSETQ, per germline.

V is TRBV7-9 and J is TRBJ2-7; the D is unclear. Germline assignment: CDR1 SEHNR and CDR2 FQNEAQ (reference sequence). The CDR3 covers 13 residues. Trimming took off 5 bases at V and 2 bases at J, with 10 bases between the two ends. The CDR3 DNA reads TGTGCCAGCAGCCCATCGACTGCCTACGAGCAGTACTTC. Translated, it gives CASSPSTAYEQYF.

The chain combines TRBV5-1 with TRBJ2-3; 7 nucleotides match TRBD2. The CDR3 covers 16 residues. The V gene end was trimmed by 1 base and the J gene end by 2 bases; junction bases not matched to a gene: 7. Germline CDR1 reads SGHRS; CDR2 reads YFSETQ. Written as DNA, the CDR3 is TGCGCCAGCAGCTTGTTTCTAGCGGACTTCACAGATACGCAGTATTTT. This sequence encodes CASSLFLADFTDTQYF.

This clone was counted only a few times. The chain combines TRBV11-2 with TRBJ1-1; a weak D match, TRBD1 (5 bases). The germline CDR1 and CDR2 sequences are SGHAT and FQNNGV. The CDR3 contains 14 residues. Trimming stripped 2 bases from V and 5 bases from J, with 12 bases between. The CDR3 bases are TGTGCCAGCAGCTTAACAGGTCGGGGGACTGAAGCTTTCTTT. Translation: CASSLTGRGTEAFF.

The CDR3 loop is CASSLGAGAGYGYTF. The CDR3 region has the DNA TGTGCCAGCAGCTTAGGAGCAGGGGCCGGCTATGGCTACACCTTC. V and J are TRBV11-2 and TRBJ1-2, with a tentative D call TRBD1 (6 bases). Germline CDR1 reads SGHAT; CDR2 reads FQNNGV. This CDR3 comprises 15 residues. Deletions cut 1 base from V and 4 bases from J, with 13 bases between.

This clone was detected once. This rearrangement joins TRBV25-1 to TRBJ1-3; D not resolved. Germline V gives CDR1 MGHDK, CDR2 SYGVNS. The V and J ends lost 6 bases and 0 bases respectively, with 3 bases between them. The CDR3 contains 12 residues. The CDR3: CASRASGNTIYF. The CDR3 DNA follows: TGTGCCAGCAGAGCCTCTGGAAACACCATATATTTT. Supplemented by reference TRBV25-1 and TRBJ1-3, the full variable domain reads EADIYQTPRYLVIGTGKKITLECSQTMGHDKMYWYQQDPGMELHLIHYSYGVNSTEKGDLSSESTVSRIRTEHFPLTLESARPSHTSQYLCASRASGNTIYFGEGSWLTVV.

This chain connects TRBV18 to TRBJ1-1; D unresolved. This CDR3 spans 13 amino acids. The V end lost 4 bases, the J end lost 5 bases, and 11 bases lay between the germline ends. Germline V CDR1 and CDR2: KGHSH, LQKENI. The CDR3 bases are TGTGCCAGCTCACGGGAGCAGTGGACTGAAGCTTTCTTT. Its protein is CASSREQWTEAFF.

This chain connects TRBV15 to TRBJ2-3; possible D gene TRBD2, 6 bases. CDR1 and CDR2 from the germline V gene are LNHNV and YYDKDF (reference sequence). This CDR3 is built from 17 residues. The V end was cut by 3 bases, the J end by 1 base, with 17 bases between. CDR3 in amino acids: CATSSDGGTPRTDTQYF. The CDR3, as DNA: TGTGCCACCAGCAGTGACGGAGGGACCCCTCGCACAGATACGCAGTATTTT.

V gene TRBV15 combines with J gene TRBJ2-1, with a possible D match to TRBD2 (6 bases). This CDR3 is built from 14 residues. CDR1 and CDR2 from the germline V gene are LNHNV and YYDKDF (reference sequence). The V gene lost 4 bases and the J gene lost 4 bases, with 11 bases spanning the gap. The DNA for the CDR3 is TGTGCCACCAGCACGCTAGCGAGTTACAATGAGCAGTTCTTC. Its protein is CATSTLASYNEQFF.

A single count supports this clone. The chain is built from TRBV30 and TRBJ1-2; D may be TRBD1 (5 bases). V shed 2 bases and J shed 3 bases, with 7 bases lying between them. In germline, CDR1 is GTSNPN, CDR2 SVGIG (reference sequence). The CDR3 runs to 12 residues. As DNA, the CDR3 is TGTGCCTGGAGTACGGGGGACTATGGCTACACCTTC. Amino acids: CAWSTGDYGYTF. Full variable domain (rest looked up from reference TRBV30 and TRBJ1-2): SQTIHQWPATLVQPVGSPLSLECTVEGTSNPNLYWYRQAAGRGLQLLFYSVGIGQISSEVPQNLSASRPQDRQFILSSKKLLLSDSGFYLCAWSTGDYGYTFGSGTRLTVV.

V is TRBV2 and J is TRBJ2-4; 11 bases agree with TRBD1. Losses at the gene ends were 7 bases for V and 7 bases for J; bases not matched to a gene: 6. The CDR3 spans 14 residues. Germline CDR1 SNHLY, CDR2 FYNNEI. In DNA form, the CDR3 reads TGTGCCAGCAAGTGGGGACAGGGGGGGAACATTCAGTACTTC. Its protein is CASKWGQGGNIQYF. Looking up the rest from reference TRBV2 and TRBJ2-4 gives the full variable domain: EPEVTQTPSHQVTQMGQEVILRCVPISNHLYFYWYRQILGQKVEFLVSFYNNEISEKSEIFDDQFSVERPDGSNFTLKIRSTKLEDSAMYFCASKWGQGGNIQYFGAGTRLSVL.

As to this clone: This sample includes further DNA sequences coding for the same CDR3. The rearrangement links TRBV6-4 to TRBJ2-1; 8 positions match TRBD2. Losses at the gene ends were 3 bases for V and 0 bases for J; bases not matched to a gene: 1. This CDR3 is built from 15 residues. The germline CDR1 and CDR2 sequences are MRHNA and SNTAGT. Here the CDR3 DNA reads TGTGCCAGCAGTGAGGCGGGAGGCTCCTACAATGAGCAGTTCTTC. This gives the protein CASSEAGGSYNEQFF.

The V gene is TRBV13, the J gene TRBJ1-3; D not resolved. This CDR3 has 11 amino acids. Germline assignment: CDR1 PRHDT and CDR2 FYEKMQ (reference sequence). The V end lost 8 bases, the J end lost 0 bases, and 2 bases lay between the germline ends. CDR3 DNA: TGTGCCAGCCACTCTGGAAACACCATATATTTT. Its protein is CASHSGNTIYF.